Each of the 2 T cell receptor beta chains below was sequenced from the same sample in a study of read filtering for tumor transcriptome and immune sequencing. The library was built from about 400 ng RNA with molecular barcoded adaptors for alpha/delta and beta/gamma chains. From the reads, TCRdb called clonotypes with MiXCR, one entry per CDR3 protein. This table has 100,000 to 150,000 distinct CDR3 sequences, over 10% appearing once. The sample taken for sequencing was a population of CD138-negative cells sorted from bone marrow. The source is a donor aged 40 or over with multiple myeloma.

This clonotype was picked up many times. The chain is built from TRBV28 and TRBJ2-2; D is perhaps TRBD1 (6 bases). CDR1 and CDR2 (germline): MDHEN, SYDVKM. Trimming stripped 2 bases from V and 6 bases from J, with 16 bases between. There are 16 residues in the CDR3. CDR3 in amino acids: CASSLPGQNRAGELFF. The DNA of the CDR3 is TGTGCCAGCAGTTTACCAGGACAGAACCGAGCCGGGGAGCTGTTTTTT.

This clonotype was seen at least ten times. This chain links TRBV5-1 with TRBJ2-2, with a possible D match to TRBD1 (6 bases). The germline V and J ends were trimmed by 8 bases and 1 base, with 12 bases remaining between them. Germline lookup yields CDR1 SGHRS and CDR2 YFSETQ. The CDR3 covers 14 residues. CDR3 loop: CASQGRLNTGELFF. The CDR3 nucleotides read TGCGCCAGTCAGGGGCGATTGAACACCGGGGAGCTGTTTTTT.